The clone carrying this TCR beta chain was found a few times. Its antigen remains unknown. Isolated RNA was reverse transcribed in full, so expressed TCRB transcripts were sequenced. TCRdb's table, derived via immunoSEQ multiplex PCR, lists solely in-frame clones and lacks some. The top ten clones hold approximately 0.015% of a sample with hundreds of thousands of clones, over 12% of them seen once. This CDR3 is 14 amino acids long. Trimming at V came to 3 bases and at J to 3 bases, leaving 3 bases not matched to a gene. The V gene's germline CDR1 is SGHNT and CDR2 YYREEE (reference sequence). The record originates from a study of beta chain features in type 1 diabetes. Study in general: Examination spanned around 110 million sorted cells from all samples.

Notes on the study in general: Type 1 diabetes patients had moderately but significantly shorter TCRB CDR3s in all four CD4+ subsets. Type 1 diabetes patients had VDJ junctions that carried fewer insertions and more deletions. PCR might favor shorter templates, but any such skew would affect patients and controls equally. Researchers cautioned that cDNA sequencing could over-represent cells with high TCR expression.

The sample taken for sequencing was naive CD4+ T cells from blood. The clonotype comes from a man younger than 30 with type 1 diabetes. The rearrangement links TRBV5-4 to TRBJ2-5; 9 bases align to TRBD1. This CDR3 reads CASSSGTGKETQYF. Here the CDR3 DNA reads TGTGCCAGCAGCTCCGGGACAGGGAAAGAGACCCAGTACTTC.